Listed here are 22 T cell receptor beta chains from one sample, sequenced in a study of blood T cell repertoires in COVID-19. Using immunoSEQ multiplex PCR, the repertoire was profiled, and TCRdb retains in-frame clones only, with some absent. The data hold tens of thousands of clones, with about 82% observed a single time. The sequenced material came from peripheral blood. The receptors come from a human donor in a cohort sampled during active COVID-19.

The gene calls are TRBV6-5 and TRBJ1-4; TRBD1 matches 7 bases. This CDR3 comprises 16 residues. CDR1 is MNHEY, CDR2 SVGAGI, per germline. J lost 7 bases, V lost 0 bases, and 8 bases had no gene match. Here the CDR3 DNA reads TGTGCCAGCAGTTACTCGTGGGAGACAGGGCGTGAAAAACTGTTTTTT. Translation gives CASSYSWETGREKLFF.

The CDR3 DNA reads TGTGCCAGCACCCCAGCGCAGGGAAACACCATATATTTT. Its translation: CASTPAQGNTIYF. The rearrangement links TRBV6-5 to TRBJ1-3; no reliable D call. Trimming removed 7 bases at V and 4 bases at J, with 11 bases between. Per germline, CDR1 MNHEY and CDR2 SVGAGI. This CDR3 has 13 amino acids.

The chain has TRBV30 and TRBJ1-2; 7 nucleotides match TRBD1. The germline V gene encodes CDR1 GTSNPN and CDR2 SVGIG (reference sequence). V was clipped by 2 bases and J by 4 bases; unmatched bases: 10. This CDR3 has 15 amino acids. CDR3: CAWSLQGTLIYGYTF. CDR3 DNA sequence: TGTGCCTGGAGTCTACAGGGGACACTAATCTATGGCTACACCTTC.

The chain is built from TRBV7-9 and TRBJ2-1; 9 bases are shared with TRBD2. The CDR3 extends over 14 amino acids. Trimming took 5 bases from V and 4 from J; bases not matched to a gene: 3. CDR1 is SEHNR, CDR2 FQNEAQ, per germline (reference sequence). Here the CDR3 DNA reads TGTGCCAGCAGCCAGACTAGCGGATACAATGAGCAGTTCTTC. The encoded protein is CASSQTSGYNEQFF. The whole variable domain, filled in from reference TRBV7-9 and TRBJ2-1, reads DTGVSQNPRHKITKRGQNVTFRCDPISEHNRLYWYRQTLGQGPEFLTYFQNEAQLEKSRLLSDRFSAERPKGSFSTLEIQRTEQGDSAMYLCASSQTSGYNEQFFGPGTRLTVL.

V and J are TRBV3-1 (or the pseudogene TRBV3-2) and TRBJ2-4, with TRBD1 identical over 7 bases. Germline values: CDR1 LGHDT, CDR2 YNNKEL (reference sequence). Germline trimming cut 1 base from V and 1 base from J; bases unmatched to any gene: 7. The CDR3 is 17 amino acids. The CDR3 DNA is TGTGCCAGCAGCCAAGTGGAAAGGGGGCTGGCCAAAAACATTCAGTACTTC. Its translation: CASSQVERGLAKNIQYF.

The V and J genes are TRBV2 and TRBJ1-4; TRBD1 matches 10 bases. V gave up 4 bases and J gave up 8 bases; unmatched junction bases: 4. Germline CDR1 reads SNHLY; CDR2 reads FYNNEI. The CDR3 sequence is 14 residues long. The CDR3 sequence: CASSGDRGQEKLFF. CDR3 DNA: TGTGCCAGCAGTGGGGACAGGGGACAAGAAAAACTGTTTTTT.

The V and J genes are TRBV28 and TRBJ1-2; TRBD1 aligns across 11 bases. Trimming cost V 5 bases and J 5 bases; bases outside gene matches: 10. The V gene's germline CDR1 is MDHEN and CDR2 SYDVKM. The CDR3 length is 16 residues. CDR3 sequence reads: CASSTRRDRGDYGYTF. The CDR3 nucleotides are TGTGCCAGCAGTACCCGCCGGGACAGGGGGGATTATGGCTACACCTTC.

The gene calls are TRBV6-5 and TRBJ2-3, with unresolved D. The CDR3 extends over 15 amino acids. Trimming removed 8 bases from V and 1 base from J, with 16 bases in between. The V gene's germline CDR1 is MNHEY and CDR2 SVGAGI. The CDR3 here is CASSMESLGTDTQYF. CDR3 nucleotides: TGTGCCAGCTCTATGGAGTCCTTGGGCACAGATACGCAGTATTTT.

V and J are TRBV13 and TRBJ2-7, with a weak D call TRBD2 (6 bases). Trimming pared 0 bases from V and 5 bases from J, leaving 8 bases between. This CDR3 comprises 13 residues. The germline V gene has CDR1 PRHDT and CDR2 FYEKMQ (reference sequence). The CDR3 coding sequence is TGTGCCAGCAGCTTAGGAGGGGAGGACGAGCAGTACTTC. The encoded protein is CASSLGGEDEQYF. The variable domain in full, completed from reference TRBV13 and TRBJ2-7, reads AAGVIQSPRHLIKEKRETATLKCYPIPRHDTVYWYQQGPGQDPQFLISFYEKMQSDKGSIPDRFSAQQFSDYHSELNMSSLELGDSALYFCASSLGGEDEQYFGPGTRLTVT.

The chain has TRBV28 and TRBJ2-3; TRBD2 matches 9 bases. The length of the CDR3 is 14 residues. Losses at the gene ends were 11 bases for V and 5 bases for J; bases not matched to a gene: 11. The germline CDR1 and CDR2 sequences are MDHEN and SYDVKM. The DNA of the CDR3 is TGTGCCTGTAAAGCGGGAGGCTACCGAGATACGCAGTATTTT. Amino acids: CACKAGGYRDTQYF.

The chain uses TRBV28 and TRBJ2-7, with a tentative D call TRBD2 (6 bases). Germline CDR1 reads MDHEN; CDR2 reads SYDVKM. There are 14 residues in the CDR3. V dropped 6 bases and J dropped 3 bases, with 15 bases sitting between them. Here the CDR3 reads CASRRGGVDYEQYF. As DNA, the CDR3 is TGTGCCAGCAGACGCGGCGGGGTAGACTACGAGCAGTACTTC.

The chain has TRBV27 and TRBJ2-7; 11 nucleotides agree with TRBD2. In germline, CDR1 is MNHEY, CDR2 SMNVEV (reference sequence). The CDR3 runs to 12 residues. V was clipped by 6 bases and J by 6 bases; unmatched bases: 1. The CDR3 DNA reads TGTGCCAGCAGACTAGCGGGAGCCGAGCAGTACTTC. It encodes CASRLAGAEQYF.

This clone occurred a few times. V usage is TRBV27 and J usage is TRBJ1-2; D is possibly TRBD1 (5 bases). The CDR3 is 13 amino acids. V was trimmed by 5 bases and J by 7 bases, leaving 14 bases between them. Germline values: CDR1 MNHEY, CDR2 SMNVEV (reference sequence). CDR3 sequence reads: CASSPIGGSGYTF. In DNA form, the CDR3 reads TGTGCCAGCAGTCCCATCGGGGGTTCTGGCTACACCTTC.

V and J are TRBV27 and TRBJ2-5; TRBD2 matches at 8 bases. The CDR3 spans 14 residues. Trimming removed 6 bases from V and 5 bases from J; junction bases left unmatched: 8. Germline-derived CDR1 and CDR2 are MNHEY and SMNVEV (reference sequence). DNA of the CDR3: TGTGCCAGCAGCGGGGGGGGGCGGTGGGAGACCCAGTACTTC. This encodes CASSGGGRWETQYF.

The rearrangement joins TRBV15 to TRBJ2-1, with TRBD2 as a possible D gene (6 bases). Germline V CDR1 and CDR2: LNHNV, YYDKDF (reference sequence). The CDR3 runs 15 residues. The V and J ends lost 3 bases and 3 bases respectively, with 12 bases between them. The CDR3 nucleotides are TGTGCCACCAGCAGGGGGGGAGGCGTCTACAATGAGCAGTTCTTC. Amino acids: CATSRGGGVYNEQFF.

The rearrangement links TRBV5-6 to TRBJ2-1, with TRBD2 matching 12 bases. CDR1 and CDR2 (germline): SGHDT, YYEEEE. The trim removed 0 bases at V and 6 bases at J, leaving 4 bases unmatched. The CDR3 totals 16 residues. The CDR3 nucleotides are TGTGCCAGCAGCTTGGTCCTAGCGGGGGGGTTCAATGAGCAGTTCTTC. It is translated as CASSLVLAGGFNEQFF.

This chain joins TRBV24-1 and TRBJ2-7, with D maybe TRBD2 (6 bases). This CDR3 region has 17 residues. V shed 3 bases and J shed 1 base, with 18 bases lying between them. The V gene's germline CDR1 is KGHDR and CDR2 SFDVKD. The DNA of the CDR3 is TGTGCCACCAGTGATCAGCACAGGACTACACAGTCCTACGAGCAGTACTTC. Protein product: CATSDQHRTTQSYEQYF.

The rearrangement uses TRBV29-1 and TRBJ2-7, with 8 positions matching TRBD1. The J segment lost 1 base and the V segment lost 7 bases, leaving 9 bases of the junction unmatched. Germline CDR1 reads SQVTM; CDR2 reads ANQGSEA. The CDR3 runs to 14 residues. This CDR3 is CSAVGGQASYEQYF. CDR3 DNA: TGCAGCGCCGTGGGGGGACAGGCGTCCTACGAGCAGTACTTC.

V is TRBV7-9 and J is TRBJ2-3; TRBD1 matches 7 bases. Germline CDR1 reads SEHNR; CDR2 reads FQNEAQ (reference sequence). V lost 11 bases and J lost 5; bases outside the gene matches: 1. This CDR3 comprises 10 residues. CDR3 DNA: TGTGCCCCAGGGGGAGATACGCAGTATTTT. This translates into CAPGGDTQYF.

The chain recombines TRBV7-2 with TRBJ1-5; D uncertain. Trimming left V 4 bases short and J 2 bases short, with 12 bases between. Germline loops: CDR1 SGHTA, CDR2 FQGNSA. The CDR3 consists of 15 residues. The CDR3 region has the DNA TGTGCCAGCAGCTACGGGAGTTCAGGCAATCAGCCCCAGCATTTT. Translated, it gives CASSYGSSGNQPQHF.

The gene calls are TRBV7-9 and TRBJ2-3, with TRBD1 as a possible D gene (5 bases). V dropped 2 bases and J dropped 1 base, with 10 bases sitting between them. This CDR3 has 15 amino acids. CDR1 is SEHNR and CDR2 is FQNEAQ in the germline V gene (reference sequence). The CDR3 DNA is TGTGCCAGCAGCTTACAGGGCCGGGGCACAGATACGCAGTATTTT. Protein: CASSLQGRGTDTQYF.

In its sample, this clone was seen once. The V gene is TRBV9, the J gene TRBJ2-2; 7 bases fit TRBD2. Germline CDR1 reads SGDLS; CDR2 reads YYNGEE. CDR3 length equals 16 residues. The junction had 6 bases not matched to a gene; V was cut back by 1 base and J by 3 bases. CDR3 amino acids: CASSVSSGADTGELFF. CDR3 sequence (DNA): TGTGCCAGCAGCGTAAGCAGCGGGGCGGACACCGGGGAGCTGTTTTTT.